Shown below are 5 T cell receptor beta chains from a single sample sequenced in a study of post-analysis software for immune sequencing data. Findings and caveats of the study: Several TRBV segments (TRBV5-6, TRBV5-1 and TRBV20-1 among them) occurred more frequently in patients than in controls.

No antigen is known for these receptors. Presence of unique molecular identifiers characterized the TCR beta cDNA libraries. TCRdb analysed the PCR reads with MiXCR anew, one entry per CDR3 protein. The sample consists of more than 450,000 distinct CDR3 sequences, about 44% of them appearing once. The sequenced sample was blood. The receptor set was obtained from a girl aged 5-17 years with multiple sclerosis.

This clonotype has only a few counts. The genes are TRBV4-1 and TRBJ1-1; a weak D match, TRBD1 (6 bases). Per germline, CDR1 MGHRA and CDR2 YSYEKL. This CDR3 has 14 residues. With 0 bases removed from V and 7 bases from J, the gap between germline ends came to 12 bases. In nucleotides, the CDR3 is TGCGCCAGCAGCCAAGATCACAGGGCCAGTGAAGCTTTCTTT. This codes for CASSQDHRASEAFF.

The chain uses TRBV10-3 and TRBJ2-2; TRBD2 matches 8 bases. The CDR3 contains 16 residues. Trimming cost V 4 bases and J 0 bases; bases outside gene matches: 4. Germline V lookup: CDR1 ENHRY, CDR2 SYGVKD. CDR3 region: CAISGAGLANTGELFF. CDR3 nucleotides: TGTGCCATCAGTGGCGCGGGACTAGCGAACACCGGGGAGCTGTTTTTT.

For this clonotype: This sequence may be a read error, since a much larger clone differs from it by one base. The V call is TRBV5-1, the J call TRBJ2-7, with 7 positions matching TRBD2. V gave up 6 bases and J gave up 7 bases; unmatched junction bases: 7. CDR1 SGHRS and CDR2 YFSETQ come from the germline V gene. The CDR3 covers 12 residues. DNA of the CDR3: TGCGCCAGCAACCTAGCGGATAATGAGCAGTACTTC. Its translation is CASNLADNEQYF. Full variable domain (rest looked up from reference TRBV5-1 and TRBJ2-7): KAGVTQTPRYLIKTRGQQVTLSCSPISGHRSVSWYQQTPGQGLQFLFEYFSETQRNKGNFPGRFSGRQFSNSRSEMNVSTLELGDSALYLCASNLADNEQYFGPGTRLTVT.

This chain links TRBV4-2 with TRBJ2-5, with D perhaps matching TRBD2 (7 bases). The CDR3 length is 16 residues. V lost 2 bases to trimming and J lost 5 bases, with 18 bases between them. Looked up from germline, CDR1 is LGHNA and CDR2 is YNFKEQ. Here the CDR3 reads CASSQSGASGQETQYF. The DNA of the CDR3 is TGTGCCAGCAGCCAATCGGGGGCTAGCGGTCAGGAGACCCAGTACTTC.

This clonotype has just a few counts. The chain links TRBV12-3 or TRBV12-4 to TRBJ2-7; 8 bases fit TRBD2. CDR3 size: 13 residues. Trimming took 3 bases from V and 3 from J; bases not matched to a gene: 1. CDR3 nucleotides: TGTGCCAGCAGTTTGACTAGCGTCTACGAGCAGTACTTC. Protein: CASSLTSVYEQYF.